The 13 T cell receptor beta chains reported below all come from one sample, sequenced in a study of blood T cell repertoires in COVID-19 (TCRdb year 2020). Library construction relied on the immunoSEQ multiplex PCR assay. Entries here come from immuneACCESS through TCRdb and include only in-frame sequences with V and J called. Some clones fail to appear in such tables; in the studies checked, an unresolved V gene covers under half of the shortfall, and the cause of the remainder is unknown. The sample includes 15,000 to 20,000 clones, with over 70% observed a single time. The ten largest clonotypes hold roughly 28% of the sample. Sequenced input: peripheral blood. The source is a woman aged 70-85 years with active COVID-19.

The chain is built from TRBV5-5 and TRBJ1-2; D uncertain. Trimming removed 0 bases at V and 6 bases at J, with 18 bases between. Germline V gene data show CDR1 as SGHKS and CDR2 as YYEKEE (reference sequence). The length of the CDR3 is 16 residues. The DNA for the CDR3 is TGTGCCAGCAGCTTGGGACGCCTTCGTGTCGGGAATGGCTACACCTTC. It translates to CASSLGRLRVGNGYTF. Drawing the rest from reference TRBV5-5 and TRBJ1-2, the complete variable domain is DAGVTQSPTHLIKTRGQQVTLRCSPISGHKSVSWYQQVLGQGPQFIFQYYEKEERGRGNFPDRFSARQFPNYSSELNVNALLLGDSALYLCASSLGRLRVGNGYTFGSGTRLTVV.

The count of this clone is one. V and J are TRBV7-9 and TRBJ2-2; 9 bases fit TRBD1. This CDR3 has 14 residues. Per the germline V gene, CDR1 is SEHNR and CDR2 is FQNEAQ (reference sequence). Trimming cost V 5 bases and J 7 bases; bases outside gene matches: 5. The CDR3 DNA reads as TGTGCCAGCAGCCGGGGACAGGGTGACGGGGAGCTGTTTTTT. Translating gives CASSRGQGDGELFF.

This rearrangement joins TRBV7-2 to TRBJ2-7; maybe TRBD2 (6 bases). The CDR3 loop spans 15 amino acids. Trimming removed 1 base at V and 7 bases at J, with 17 bases between. Per the germline V gene, CDR1 is SGHTA and CDR2 is FQGNSA. The CDR3 sequence: CASSLVTGDSGEQYF. CDR3 nucleotides: TGTGCCAGCAGCTTAGTAACGGGGGATTCCGGGGAGCAGTACTTC.

The chain has TRBV28 and TRBJ2-7; a possible D gene is TRBD2 (5 bases). This CDR3 has 14 residues. V was cut by 6 bases and J by 1 base, with 13 bases left in between. Germline CDR1 MDHEN, CDR2 SYDVKM. The CDR3 DNA reads TGTGCCAGCAGGCCTCGTGAGCGGTCCTACGAGCAGTACTTC. Protein: CASRPRERSYEQYF.

The J gene is TRBJ1-2, the V gene TRBV10-2; tentative D call: TRBD1 (5 bases). The CDR3 is 14 residues long. Germline values: CDR1 WSHSY, CDR2 SAAADI. The germline V and J ends were trimmed by 3 bases and 7 bases, with 15 bases remaining between them. Here the CDR3 DNA reads TGCGCCAGCAGTGACAGGGTCTTTGCCAGTGGCTACACCTTC. It translates to CASSDRVFASGYTF.

This clone showed up just a few times. V is TRBV2 and J is TRBJ2-3; 7 bases align to TRBD2. The V segment lost 2 bases and the J segment 4 bases; nucleotides outside the gene matches: 6. Germline V gives CDR1 SNHLY, CDR2 FYNNEI. This CDR3 comprises 15 residues. CDR3 sequence: CASSEIAGVSDTQYF. DNA of the CDR3: TGTGCCAGCAGTGAAATTGCGGGAGTGTCAGATACGCAGTATTTT.

The rearrangement joins TRBV29-1 to TRBJ1-2; D remains ambiguous. Germline V gene sequence: CDR1 SQVTM, CDR2 ANQGSEA. CDR3 length equals 13 residues. V was trimmed by 4 bases and J by 2 bases, leaving 11 bases between them. The CDR3 sequence is CSVVRFENYGYTF. The CDR3 DNA follows: TGCAGCGTTGTCCGGTTTGAGAACTATGGCTACACCTTC.

The chain couples TRBV5-1 to TRBJ2-7; 8 bases agree with TRBD1. The germline V gene has CDR1 SGHRS and CDR2 YFSETQ. J gave up 1 base and V 2 bases, and 2 bases lay outside the gene matches. This CDR3 is built from 14 residues. The CDR3 DNA sequence: TGCGCCAGCAGCTTACAGGGGGTTTCCTACGAGCAGTACTTC. This gives the protein CASSLQGVSYEQYF.

CDR3 residues: CASSEGGRYGYTF. DNA for the CDR3: TGTGCCAGCAGCGAGGGGGGGCGTTATGGCTACACCTTC. This chain uses TRBV9 with TRBJ1-2, with D perhaps TRBD1 (6 bases). The CDR3 has 13 amino acids. The ends were cut back, 3 bases at V and 5 bases at J, with 11 bases in the middle. The germline gives CDR1 SGDLS, CDR2 YYNGEE.

This sequence joins TRBV9 and TRBJ2-5; a weak D match, TRBD2 (7 bases). This CDR3 is 14 amino acids long. Germline V gives CDR1 SGDLS, CDR2 YYNGEE. V was pared by 4 bases and J by 5 bases, with 15 bases between. CDR3 coding DNA: TGTGCCAGCAGCCCCGCGGGGAGGGGGGAGACCCAGTACTTC. Translation: CASSPAGRGETQYF.

The V and J genes are TRBV5-6 and TRBJ1-2; TRBD1 agrees at 8 bases. V shed 4 bases, J shed 8 bases, and the junction held 10 bases outside the gene matches. There are 14 residues in the CDR3. Germline V lookup: CDR1 SGHDT, CDR2 YYEEEE. The CDR3 spells CASSMDRATRGYTF. The CDR3 region has the DNA TGTGCCAGCAGCATGGACAGGGCCACGCGCGGCTACACCTTC.

The chain recombines TRBV4-1 with TRBJ1-1; D ambiguous. Trimming removed 0 bases from V and 5 bases from J, with 13 bases in between. CDR3 length: 15 residues. Germline V gene data show CDR1 as MGHRA and CDR2 as YSYEKL. The CDR3 region has the DNA TGCGCCAGCAGCCAAGAGTATCCGTCGCGAACTGAAGCTTTCTTT. Its translation: CASSQEYPSRTEAFF.

The V and J genes are TRBV25-1 and TRBJ2-1; 10 nucleotides align to TRBD2. CDR1 is MGHDK, CDR2 SYGVNS, per germline. After removal of 6 bases from V and 5 bases from J, the junction contained 4 bases not matched to a gene. The CDR3 is 14 amino acids. CDR3 amino acids: CASRVAGGHNEQFF. CDR3 bases: TGTGCCAGCAGAGTAGCGGGAGGCCACAATGAGCAGTTCTTC.